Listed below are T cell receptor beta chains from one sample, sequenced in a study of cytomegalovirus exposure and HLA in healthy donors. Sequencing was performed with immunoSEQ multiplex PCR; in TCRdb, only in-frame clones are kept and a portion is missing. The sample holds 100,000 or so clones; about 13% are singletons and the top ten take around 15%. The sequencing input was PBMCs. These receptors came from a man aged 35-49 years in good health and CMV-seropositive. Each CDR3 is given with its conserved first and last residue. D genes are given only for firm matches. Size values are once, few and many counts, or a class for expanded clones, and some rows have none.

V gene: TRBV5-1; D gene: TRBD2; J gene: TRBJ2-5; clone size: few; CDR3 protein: CASSQGLAEQETQYF; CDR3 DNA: TGCGCCAGCAGCCAGGGACTAGCGGAGCAAGAGACCCAGTACTTC
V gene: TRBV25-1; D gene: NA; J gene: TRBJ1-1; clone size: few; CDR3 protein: CASSEFRQSQAFF; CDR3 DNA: TGTGCCAGCAGTGAATTTCGACAGTCCCAAGCTTTCTTT
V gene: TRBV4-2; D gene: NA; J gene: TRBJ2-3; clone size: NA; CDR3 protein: CASSPSNRPTDTQYF; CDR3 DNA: TGTGCCAGCAGCCCCTCCAACAGGCCCACAGATACGCAGTATTTT
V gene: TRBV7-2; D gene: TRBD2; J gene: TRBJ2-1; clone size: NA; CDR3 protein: CASSLSAGEYEQFF; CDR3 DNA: TGTGCCAGCAGCTTATCCGCGGGAGAATATGAGCAGTTCTTC
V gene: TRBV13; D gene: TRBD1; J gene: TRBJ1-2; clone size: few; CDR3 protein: CASSSLGTDRGYTF; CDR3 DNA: TGTGCCAGCAGCTCCCTGGGGACAGACCGTGGCTACACCTTC
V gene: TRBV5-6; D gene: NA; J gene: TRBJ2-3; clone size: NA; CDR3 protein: CASSLKGMGYTQYF; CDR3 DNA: TGTGCCAGCAGCTTGAAGGGGATGGGATATACGCAGTATTTT
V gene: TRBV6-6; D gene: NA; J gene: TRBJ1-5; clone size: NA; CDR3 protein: CASSPTGLGNQPQHF; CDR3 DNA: TGTGCCAGCAGTCCCACAGGGTTGGGCAATCAGCCCCAGCATTTT
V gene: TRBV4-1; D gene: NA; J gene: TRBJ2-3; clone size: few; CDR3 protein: CASSQEFASSTQYF; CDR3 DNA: TGCGCCAGCAGCCAAGAATTTGCGAGTTCCACGCAGTATTTT
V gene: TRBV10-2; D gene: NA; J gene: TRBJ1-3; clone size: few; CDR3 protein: CASSESRPSSGNTIYF; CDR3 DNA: TGCGCCAGCAGTGAGTCCCGACCTAGCTCTGGAAACACCATATATTTT
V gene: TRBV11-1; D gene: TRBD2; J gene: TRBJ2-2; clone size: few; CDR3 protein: CASSLLAGGSGELFF; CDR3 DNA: TGTGCCAGCAGCTTGTTAGCGGGAGGTTCCGGGGAGCTGTTTTTT
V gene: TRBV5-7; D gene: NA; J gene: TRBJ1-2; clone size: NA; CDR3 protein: CASSLVQVNYGYTF; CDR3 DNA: TGTGCCAGCAGCTTGGTCCAGGTTAACTATGGCTACACCTTC
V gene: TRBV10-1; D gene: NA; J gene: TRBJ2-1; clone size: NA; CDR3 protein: CASSESSDNEQFF; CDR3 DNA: TGCGCCAGCAGTGAGTCGTCGGACAATGAGCAGTTCTTC
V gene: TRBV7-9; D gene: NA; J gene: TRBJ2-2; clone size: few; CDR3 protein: CASSSRGDTGELFF; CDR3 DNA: TGTGCCAGCAGCTCCAGGGGGGACACCGGGGAGCTGTTTTTT
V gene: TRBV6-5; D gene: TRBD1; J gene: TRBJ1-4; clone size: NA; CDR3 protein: CASSYSTGGGEKLFF; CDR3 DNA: TGTGCCAGCAGTTACTCGACAGGGGGCGGCGAAAAACTGTTTTTT
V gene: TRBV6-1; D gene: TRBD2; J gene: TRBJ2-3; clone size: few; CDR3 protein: CASSASSSGRTDTQYF; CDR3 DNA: TGTGCCAGCAGTGCCTCCTCGAGCGGGAGAACAGATACGCAGTATTTT
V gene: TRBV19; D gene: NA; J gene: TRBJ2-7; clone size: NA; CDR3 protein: CASSWGGDEQYF; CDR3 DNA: TGTGCCAGTAGTTGGGGGGGCGACGAGCAGTACTTC
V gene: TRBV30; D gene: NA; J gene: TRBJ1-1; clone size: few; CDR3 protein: CAWSEQGNTEAFF; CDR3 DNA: TGTGCCTGGAGTGAACAGGGTAACACTGAAGCTTTCTTT
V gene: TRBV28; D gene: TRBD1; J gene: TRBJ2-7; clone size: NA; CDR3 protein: CASSLYTGTGGSYEQYF; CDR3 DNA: TGTGCCAGCAGTTTATATACCGGGACAGGGGGGTCCTACGAGCAGTACTTC
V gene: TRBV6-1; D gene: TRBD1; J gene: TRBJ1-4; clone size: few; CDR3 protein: CASSEGDREYEKLFF; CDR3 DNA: TGTGCCAGCAGTGAAGGGGACAGGGAATATGAAAAACTGTTTTTT
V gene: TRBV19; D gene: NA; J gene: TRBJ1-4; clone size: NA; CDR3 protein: CASSIAGEKLFF; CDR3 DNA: TGTGCCAGTAGTATAGCCGGGGAAAAACTGTTTTTT
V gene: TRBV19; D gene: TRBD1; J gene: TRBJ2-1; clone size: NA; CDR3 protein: CASSIDSLGTGAPFF; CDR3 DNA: TGTGCCAGTAGTATAGATTCTCTGGGGACAGGGGCCCCGTTCTTC
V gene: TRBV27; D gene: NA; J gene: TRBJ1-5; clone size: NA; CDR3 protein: CASSLSRVQPQHF; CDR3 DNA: TGTGCCAGCAGTTTATCGCGGGTTCAGCCCCAGCATTTT
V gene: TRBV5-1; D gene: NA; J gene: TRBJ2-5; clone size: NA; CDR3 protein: CASSRSREAQETQYF; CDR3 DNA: TGCGCCAGCAGCAGGTCCAGGGAGGCACAAGAGACCCAGTACTTC
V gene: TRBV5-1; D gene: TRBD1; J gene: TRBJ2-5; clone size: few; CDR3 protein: CASSLIGTGGQETQYF; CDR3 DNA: TGCGCCAGCAGCTTGATCGGGACAGGGGGCCAGGAGACCCAGTACTTC
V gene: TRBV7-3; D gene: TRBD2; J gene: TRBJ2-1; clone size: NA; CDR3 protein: CASSFSGRRFNEQFF; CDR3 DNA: TGTGCCAGCAGCTTTAGCGGGAGGAGATTCAATGAGCAGTTCTTC
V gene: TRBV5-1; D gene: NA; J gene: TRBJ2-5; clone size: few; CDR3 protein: CASSFIQGGETQYF; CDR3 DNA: TGCGCCAGCAGCTTTATACAGGGTGGGGAGACCCAGTACTTC
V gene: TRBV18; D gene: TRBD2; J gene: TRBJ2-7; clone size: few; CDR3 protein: CASSPPGLALYEQYF; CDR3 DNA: TGTGCCAGCTCACCACCGGGACTAGCTCTATACGAGCAGTACTTC
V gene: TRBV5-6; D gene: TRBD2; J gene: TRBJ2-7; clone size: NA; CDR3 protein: CASSLSGMEYEQYF; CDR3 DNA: TGTGCCAGCAGCTTAAGCGGGATGGAATACGAGCAGTACTTC
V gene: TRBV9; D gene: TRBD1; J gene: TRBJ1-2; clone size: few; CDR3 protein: CASSVAEQGMSYGYTF; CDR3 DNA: TGTGCCAGCAGCGTAGCTGAACAGGGGATGAGCTATGGCTACACCTTC
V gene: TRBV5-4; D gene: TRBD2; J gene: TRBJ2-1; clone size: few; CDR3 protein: CASSLGSSGSIYNEQFF; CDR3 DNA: TGTGCCAGCAGCTTGGGTTCTAGCGGGAGTATCTACAATGAGCAGTTCTTC
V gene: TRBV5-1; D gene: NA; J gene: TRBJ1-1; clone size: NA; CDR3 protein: CASSSRRSNTEAFF; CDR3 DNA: TGCGCCAGCAGCTCCCGGAGGTCGAACACTGAAGCTTTCTTT
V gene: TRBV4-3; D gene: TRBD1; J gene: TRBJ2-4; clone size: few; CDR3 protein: CASSQDRARGTNIQYF; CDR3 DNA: TGCGCCAGCAGCCAAGATCGTGCCAGGGGGACAAACATTCAGTACTTC
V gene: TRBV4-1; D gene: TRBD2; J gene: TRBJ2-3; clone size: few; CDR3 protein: CASSPGTSGSSTDTQYF; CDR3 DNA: TGCGCCAGCAGCCCCGGGACTAGCGGCTCTAGCACAGATACGCAGTATTTT
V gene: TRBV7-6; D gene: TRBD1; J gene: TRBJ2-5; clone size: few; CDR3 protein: CASSHRTGRGTRVQETQYF; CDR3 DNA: TGTGCCAGCAGCCACCGGACAGGGCGGGGAACAAGGGTCCAAGAGACCCAGTACTTC
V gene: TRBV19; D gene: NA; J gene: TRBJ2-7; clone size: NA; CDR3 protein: CASSATKGYEQYF; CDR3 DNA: TGTGCCAGTAGTGCCACAAAGGGGTACGAGCAGTACTTC
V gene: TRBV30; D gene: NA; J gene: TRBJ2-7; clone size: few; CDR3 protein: CAWRRLAAYEQYF; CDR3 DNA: TGTGCCTGGAGGCGGCTAGCAGCCTACGAGCAGTACTTC
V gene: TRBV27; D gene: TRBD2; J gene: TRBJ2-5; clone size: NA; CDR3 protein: CASSLLFDTSGSETQYF; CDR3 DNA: TGTGCCAGCAGTCTCCTTTTCGACACTAGCGGGAGTGAGACCCAGTACTTC
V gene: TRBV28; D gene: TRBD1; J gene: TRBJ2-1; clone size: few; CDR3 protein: CASLPGTGLFNEQFF; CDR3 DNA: TGTGCCAGCCTTCCCGGGACAGGGTTATTCAATGAGCAGTTCTTC
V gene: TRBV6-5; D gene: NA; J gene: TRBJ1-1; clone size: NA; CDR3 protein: CASSYGPGEAFF; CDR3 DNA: TGTGCCAGCAGTTACGGCCCAGGTGAAGCTTTCTTT
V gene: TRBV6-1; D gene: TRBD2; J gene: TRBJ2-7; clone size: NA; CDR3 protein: CASSEILAGAREQYF; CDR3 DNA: TGTGCCAGCAGTGAAATCCTAGCGGGAGCTCGCGAGCAGTACTTC
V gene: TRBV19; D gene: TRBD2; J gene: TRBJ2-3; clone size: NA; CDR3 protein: CASSIQRDYTDTQYF; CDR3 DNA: TGTGCCAGTAGTATCCAGCGGGATTACACAGATACGCAGTATTTT
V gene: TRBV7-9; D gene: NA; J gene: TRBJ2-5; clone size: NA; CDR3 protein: CASSLQWDIQETQYF; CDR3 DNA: TGTGCCAGCAGCTTACAGTGGGACATTCAAGAGACCCAGTACTTC
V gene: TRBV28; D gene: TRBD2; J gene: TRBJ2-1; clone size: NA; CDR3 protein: CASSPTSDPYNEQFF; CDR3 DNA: TGTGCCAGCAGTCCTACTAGCGATCCCTACAATGAGCAGTTCTTC
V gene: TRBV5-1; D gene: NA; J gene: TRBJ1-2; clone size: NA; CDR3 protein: CASSPQGTNYGYTF; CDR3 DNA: TGCGCCAGCAGTCCACAGGGTACTAACTATGGCTACACCTTC
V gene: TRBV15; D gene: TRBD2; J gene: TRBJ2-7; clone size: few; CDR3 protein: CATSRESGSGYEQYF; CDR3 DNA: TGTGCCACCAGCAGAGAGAGCGGGAGCGGCTACGAGCAGTACTTC
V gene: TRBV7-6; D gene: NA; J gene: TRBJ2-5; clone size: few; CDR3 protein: CASSWQGETQYF; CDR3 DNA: TGTGCCAGCAGCTGGCAGGGGGAGACCCAGTACTTC
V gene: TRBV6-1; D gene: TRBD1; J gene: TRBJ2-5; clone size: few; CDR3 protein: CASSGPGQGTRETQYF; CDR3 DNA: TGTGCCAGCAGTGGGCCGGGACAGGGGACACGAGAGACCCAGTACTTC
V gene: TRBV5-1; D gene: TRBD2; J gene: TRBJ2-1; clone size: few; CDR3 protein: CASSLGASGVNEQFF; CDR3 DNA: TGCGCCAGCAGCTTGGGGGCTAGCGGGGTCAATGAGCAGTTCTTC
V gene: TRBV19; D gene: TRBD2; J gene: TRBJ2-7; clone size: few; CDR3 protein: CASSISGRLWEQYF; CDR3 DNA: TGTGCCAGTAGTATCAGCGGGAGGCTGTGGGAGCAGTACTTC
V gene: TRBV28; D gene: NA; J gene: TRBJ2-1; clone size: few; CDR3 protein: CASSLRPGGEQFF; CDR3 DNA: TGTGCCAGCAGTTTAAGGCCTGGCGGTGAGCAGTTCTTC
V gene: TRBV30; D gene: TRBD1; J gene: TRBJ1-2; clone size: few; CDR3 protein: CAWSERGLRGYTF; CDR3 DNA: TGTGCCTGGAGTGAGAGGGGGCTTCGAGGCTACACCTTC
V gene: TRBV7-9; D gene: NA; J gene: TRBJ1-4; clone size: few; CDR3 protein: CASSWTGSRSNEKLFF; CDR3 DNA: TGTGCCAGCAGCTGGACGGGGTCGCGGTCTAATGAAAAACTGTTTTTT
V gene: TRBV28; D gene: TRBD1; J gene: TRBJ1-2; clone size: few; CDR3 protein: CASRGTGSYGYTF; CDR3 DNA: TGTGCCAGCAGGGGGACAGGGTCCTATGGCTACACCTTC
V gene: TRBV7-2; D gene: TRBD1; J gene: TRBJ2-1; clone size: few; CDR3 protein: CASSGQVLNEQFF; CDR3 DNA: TGTGCCAGCAGCGGACAGGTTCTTAATGAGCAGTTCTTC
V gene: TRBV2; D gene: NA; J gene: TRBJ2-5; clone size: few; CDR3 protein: CASSESNTRQETQYF; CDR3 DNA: TGTGCCAGCAGTGAAAGTAATACGAGGCAAGAGACCCAGTACTTC
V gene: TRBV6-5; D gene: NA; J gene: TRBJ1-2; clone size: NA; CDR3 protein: CATFVQSSGGYTF; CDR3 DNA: TGTGCCACGTTCGTCCAGTCCTCGGGTGGCTACACCTTC
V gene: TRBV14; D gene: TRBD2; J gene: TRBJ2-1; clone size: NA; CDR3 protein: CASSYLGLAGSNEQFF; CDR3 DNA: TGTGCCAGCAGCTACCTGGGACTAGCGGGAAGCAATGAGCAGTTCTTC